This T cell receptor (beta chain) was obtained from a study of early T cells in non-severe SARS-CoV-2 infection. This clonotype was seen repeatedly, ten times or more. The antigen remains unidentified. Using its own MiXCR run on the 5' RACE reads, TCRdb lists one record per CDR3 protein. Of 85,000 to 100,000 distinct CDR3 sequences listed, about 11% are singletons. Between the trimmed V and J ends, which lost 0 bases and 7 bases, there was a span of 3 bases. The length of the CDR3 is 12 residues. In germline, CDR1 is LGHNA, CDR2 YSLEER. Study-level findings and limits: The matching step, a VDJdb search, favored anti-spike CD8 responses and missed private and CD4 specificities.

This clonotype was sampled from an adult who was a healthcare worker with PCR-confirmed SARS-CoV-2 infection or an uninfected control (not recorded which). The starting material was whole blood, obtained at baseline. V usage is TRBV4-3 and J usage is TRBJ2-2; D gene unclear. The CDR3 protein is CASSQDVGELFF. As DNA, the CDR3 is TGCGCCAGCAGCCAAGACGTCGGGGAGCTGTTTTTT.